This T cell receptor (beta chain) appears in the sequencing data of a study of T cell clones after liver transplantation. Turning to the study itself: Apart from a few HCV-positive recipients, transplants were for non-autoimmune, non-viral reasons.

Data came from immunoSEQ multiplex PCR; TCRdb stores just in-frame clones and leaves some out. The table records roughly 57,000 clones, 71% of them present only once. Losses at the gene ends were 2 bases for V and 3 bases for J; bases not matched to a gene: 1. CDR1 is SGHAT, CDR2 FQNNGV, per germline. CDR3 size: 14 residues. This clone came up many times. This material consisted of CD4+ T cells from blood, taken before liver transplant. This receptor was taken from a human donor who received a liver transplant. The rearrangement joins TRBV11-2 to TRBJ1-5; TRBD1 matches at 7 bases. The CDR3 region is CASSLQGDNQPQHF. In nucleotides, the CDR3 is TGTGCCAGCAGCTTACAGGGGGACAATCAGCCCCAGCATTTT.